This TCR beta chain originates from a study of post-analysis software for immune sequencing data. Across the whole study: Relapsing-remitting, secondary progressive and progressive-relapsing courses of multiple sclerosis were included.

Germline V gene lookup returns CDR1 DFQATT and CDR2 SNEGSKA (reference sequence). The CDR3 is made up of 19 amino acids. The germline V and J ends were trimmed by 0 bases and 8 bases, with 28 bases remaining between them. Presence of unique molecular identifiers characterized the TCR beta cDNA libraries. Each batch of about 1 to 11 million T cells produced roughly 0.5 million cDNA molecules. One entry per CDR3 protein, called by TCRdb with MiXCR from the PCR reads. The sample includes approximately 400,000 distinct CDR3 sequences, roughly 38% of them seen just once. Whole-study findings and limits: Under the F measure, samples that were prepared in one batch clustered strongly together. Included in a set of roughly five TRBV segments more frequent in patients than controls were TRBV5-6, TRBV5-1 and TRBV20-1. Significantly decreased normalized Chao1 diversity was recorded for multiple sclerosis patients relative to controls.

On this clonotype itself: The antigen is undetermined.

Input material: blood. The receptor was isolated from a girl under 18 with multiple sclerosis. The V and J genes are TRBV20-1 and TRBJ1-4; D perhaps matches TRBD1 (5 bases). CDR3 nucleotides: TGCAGTGCTAGAGATTTGGTCGTCGGGACCGAGCTGCTCCGGGAAAAACTGTTTTTT. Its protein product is CSARDLVVGTELLREKLFF.